Many counts were recorded for the clone carrying this TCR beta chain. Its matching antigen is unknown. The sample comes from a study of T cell repertoires in cytomegalovirus infection. Study at large: The authors used CMV epitopes that were HLA-C-restricted (recently identified) and HLA-B-restricted (well studied). Public TCR beta signature analysis indicated the presence of both CMV infection and matching HLA type. Study findings and constraints: Ex vivo, HLA-C-restricted CMV-specific TCR beta clonotypes prevailed over the rest of the response. Summed frequency of public TCR beta families distinguished CMV carriers with the relevant HLA.

TCRdb recomputed calls from the reads with MiXCR, one row per CDR3 protein. The sample carries around 900,000 distinct CDR3 sequences, roughly 30% recorded once. Sequencing used cultured CD8+ T cells from PBMCs, obtained from culture after CMV antigen stimulation. The TCR comes from a human donor in good health (CMV status not recorded). Some clones in this sample may be carry-over from other donors' samples.

The CDR3 bases are TGTGCCAGCAGCCTGGGACCGGAATTGTGGACTGAAGCTTTCTTT. Residues: CASSLGPELWTEAFF. This rearrangement joins TRBV3-1 to TRBJ1-1; maybe TRBD1 (5 bases). The CDR3 totals 15 residues. Between the trimmed V and J ends, which lost 4 bases and 5 bases, there was a span of 17 bases. CDR1 is LGHDT and CDR2 is YNNKEL in the germline V gene (reference sequence).